The 13 T cell receptor beta chains below come from one sample, sequenced in a study of T cells in Graves' hyperthyroidism and ophthalmopathy. Amplification of TCR beta CDR3 regions was performed using RNA transcripts as template. When the TCR CDR3 underwent first-round RT-PCR, the HTBI primer set was used. TCRdb analysed the multiplex PCR reads with MiXCR anew, one entry per CDR3 protein. Seen here are around 500,000 distinct CDR3 sequences, about 15% observed once, and the top ten hold 25% to 35%. The sample was blood. The receptors come from a woman in her 30s with Graves' ophthalmopathy.

This clonotype has more than one count but fewer than ten. The rearrangement joins TRBV24-1 to TRBJ2-5; 9 bases align to TRBD1. With V trimmed by 7 bases and J by 5 bases, 7 bases remained unmatched. This CDR3 has 14 residues. CDR1 KGHDR and CDR2 SFDVKD come from the germline V gene. The CDR3 sequence is CATSNRGRLETQYF. Written as DNA, the CDR3 is TGTGCCACCAGCAACAGGGGGCGACTGGAGACCCAGTACTTC.

The chain combines TRBV27 with TRBJ1-1; D gene uncertain. Deletions cut 2 bases from V and 5 bases from J, with 9 bases between. The CDR3 totals 13 residues. CDR1 MNHEY and CDR2 SMNVEV come from the germline V gene (reference sequence). CDR3 region: CASSLAEGTEAFF. The CDR3, as DNA: TGTGCCAGCAGTTTAGCTGAGGGTACTGAAGCTTTCTTT.

This rearrangement joins TRBV4-1 to TRBJ1-1, with 9 bases identical to TRBD1. Germline lookup yields CDR1 MGHRA and CDR2 YSYEKL. This CDR3 region has 15 residues. V lost 5 bases to trimming and J lost 0 bases; unmatched junction nucleotides: 4. The CDR3 DNA follows: TGCGCCAGCAGCGAGGGGGACAGGGTGAACACTGAAGCTTTCTTT. Amino acids: CASSEGDRVNTEAFF.

About this clonotype: One base away lies a much larger clone, so this may be a sequencing read error. The chain carries TRBV18 and TRBJ1-4; no firm D call. The CDR3 sequence is 16 residues long. The germline V gene encodes CDR1 KGHSH and CDR2 LQKENI. The CDR3 spells CASSRVIRPTNEELFF. CDR3 nucleotides: TGTGCCAGCTCACGCGTGATCCGCCCAACTAATGAAGAACTGTTTTTT.

The chain couples TRBV19 to TRBJ1-1; D not certain. Germline loops: CDR1 LNHDA, CDR2 SQIVND (reference sequence). There are 12 residues in the CDR3. Trimming took off 7 bases at V and 12 bases at J, with 18 bases between the two ends. In nucleotides, the CDR3 is TGTGCCAGTACTACTATTGGCATTGGGACTTTCTTT. Its protein product is CASTTIGIGTFF.

This clonotype was seen ten or more times. This sequence joins TRBV7-2 and TRBJ2-1; 8 nucleotides agree with TRBD2. V gave up 0 bases and J gave up 5 bases; unmatched junction bases: 6. CDR3 size: 16 residues. Germline V gene lookup returns CDR1 SGHTA and CDR2 FQGNSA. In DNA, the CDR3 is TGTGCCAGCAGCTTAGCCGGCGGGAGGACCAACAATGAGCAGTTCTTC. Protein sequence: CASSLAGGRTNNEQFF.

This clonotype appeared many times. V is TRBV28 and J is TRBJ2-2, with 7 positions matching TRBD2. This CDR3 has 16 amino acids. CDR1 MDHEN and CDR2 SYDVKM come from the germline V gene. V shed 5 bases and J 2 bases; nucleotides not matched to a gene: 8. The CDR3, as DNA: TGTGCCAGCAGTCCTAGTGGGAGGGCCAACACCGGGGAGCTGTTTTTT. Protein product: CASSPSGRANTGELFF.

In its sample, this clonotype was seen many times. The chain uses TRBV7-6 and TRBJ2-1; 10 nucleotides match TRBD2. The V and J ends lost 2 bases and 10 bases, in that order; junction bases with no gene match: 8. There are 15 residues in the CDR3. Germline CDR1 SGHVS, CDR2 FNYEAQ. Here the CDR3 reads CASSLKSGRAQEQFF. DNA for the CDR3: TGTGCCAGCAGCTTAAAGAGCGGGAGGGCCCAAGAGCAGTTCTTC.

This clonotype was counted at least ten times. The J gene is TRBJ2-1, the V gene TRBV6-4, with 11 bases that match TRBD2. The CDR3 consists of 14 residues. V was pared by 4 bases and J by 8 bases, with 4 bases of the junction left unmatched. The germline gives CDR1 MRHNA, CDR2 SNTAGT. DNA of the CDR3: TGTGCCAGCAGTGTAGCGGGAGGGCCGTATGAGCAGTTCTTC. This codes for CASSVAGGPYEQFF.

A note on this clonotype: This may stem from a read error, because a much larger clone lies one nucleotide away. The V and J genes are TRBV20-1 and TRBJ1-1; no clear D gene. V was pared by 4 bases and J by 4 bases, with 4 bases between. Per the germline V gene, CDR1 is DFQATT and CDR2 is SNEGSKA (reference sequence). The CDR3 has 10 amino acids. DNA for the CDR3: TGCAGTGCTATCAGCACTGAAGCTTTCTTT. This gives the protein CSAISTEAFF.

This chain links TRBV29-1 with TRBJ2-1; maybe TRBD2 (6 bases). The CDR3 runs 16 residues. The germline CDR1 and CDR2 sequences are SQVTM and ANQGSEA. Trimming removed 1 base at V and 6 bases at J, with 19 bases between. DNA for the CDR3: TGCAGCGTTGAAGCCTATAGCGGTGACGGCTCCAATGAGCAGTTCTTC. Translation: CSVEAYSGDGSNEQFF.

This clonotype was found many times. V and J are TRBV11-3 and TRBJ2-1; the match to TRBD2 covers 7 bases. J gave up 10 bases and V 4 bases, and 4 bases lay outside the gene matches. The CDR3 totals 12 residues. The germline V gene encodes CDR1 SGHNT and CDR2 YENEEA. This CDR3 is CASSSPGLEQFF. The CDR3 nucleotides are TGTGCCAGCAGCTCCCCGGGACTAGAGCAGTTCTTC.

This clonotype was seen at least ten times. J is TRBJ2-1 and V is TRBV7-9, with 7 positions matching TRBD1. Trimming removed 5 bases from V and 0 bases from J; junction bases left unmatched: 7. CDR3 length equals 16 residues. Per the germline V gene, CDR1 is SEHNR and CDR2 is FQNEAQ (reference sequence). CDR3 bases: TGTGCCAGCAGCCCCTACCAGGGGGACTCCTACAATGAGCAGTTCTTC. Encoded protein: CASSPYQGDSYNEQFF.